The clone carrying this T cell receptor (beta chain) was observed a handful of times. TCRbeta library construction was performed incorporating unique molecular identifiers. TCRdb fed the PCR reads into MiXCR, producing one record per CDR3 protein. The data show about 98,000 distinct CDR3 sequences, roughly a quarter seen once. These data originate in a study of T-cell reconstitution after alpha-beta-depleted transplantation in children. V gave up 4 bases and J gave up 8 bases, with 9 bases separating them. Per the germline V gene, CDR1 is SQVTM and CDR2 is ANQGSEA. This CDR3 comprises 11 residues. V is TRBV29-1 and J is TRBJ2-1; no clear D gene. This TCR was sampled from a boy between 2 and 10 years old with acute lymphoblastic leukemia, due to receive a stem cell transplant. The sample in question was PBMCs, obtained before TCRalphabeta/CD19-depleted stem cell transplant. CDR3 in amino acids: CSVGWGYEQFF. In DNA, the CDR3 is TGCAGCGTTGGTTGGGGATATGAGCAGTTCTTC.